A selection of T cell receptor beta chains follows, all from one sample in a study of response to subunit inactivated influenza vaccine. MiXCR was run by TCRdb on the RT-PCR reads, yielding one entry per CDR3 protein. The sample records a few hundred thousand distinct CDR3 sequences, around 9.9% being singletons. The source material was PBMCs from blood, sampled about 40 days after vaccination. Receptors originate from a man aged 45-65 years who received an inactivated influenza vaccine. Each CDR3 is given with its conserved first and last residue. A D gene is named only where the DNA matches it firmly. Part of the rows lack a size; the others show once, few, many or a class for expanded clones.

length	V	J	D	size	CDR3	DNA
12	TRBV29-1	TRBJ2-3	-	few	CSPLVNADTQYF	TGCAGCCCCCTAGTAAACGCAGATACGCAGTATTTT
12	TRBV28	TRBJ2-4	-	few	CATEGVRNIQYF	TGTGCCACCGAGGGGGTTAGAAACATTCAGTACTTC
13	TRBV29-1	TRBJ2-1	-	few	CSVGSIQGRNQFF	TGCAGCGTTGGCTCGATACAGGGGAGGAACCAGTTCTTC
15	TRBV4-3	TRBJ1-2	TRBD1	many	CASSQVAGGSYGYTF	TGCGCCAGCAGCCAAGTAGCAGGGGGATCCTATGGCTACACCTTC
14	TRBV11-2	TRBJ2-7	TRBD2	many	CASSRLAGGYEQYF	TGTGCCAGCAGCCGACTAGCGGGAGGCTACGAGCAGTACTTC
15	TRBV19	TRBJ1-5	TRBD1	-	CASIGQGSSNQPQHF	TGTGCCAGTATTGGACAGGGATCTAGCAATCAGCCCCAGCATTTT
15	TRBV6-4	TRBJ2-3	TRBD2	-	CASSALGLPTDTQYF	TGTGCCAGCAGTGCCTTGGGACTACCCACAGATACGCAGTATTTT
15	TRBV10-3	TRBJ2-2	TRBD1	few	CAIRTGTGDTGELFF	TGTGCCATCAGAACCGGGACAGGGGACACCGGGGAGCTGTTTTTT
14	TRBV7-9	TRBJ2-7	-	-	CASSGNDGTYEQYF	TGTGCCAGCAGCGGTAACGACGGAACCTACGAGCAGTACTTC
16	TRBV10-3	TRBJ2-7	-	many	CAISESIRQGGSEQYF	TGTGCCATCAGTGAGTCAATAAGGCAGGGTGGCTCTGAGCAGTACTTC
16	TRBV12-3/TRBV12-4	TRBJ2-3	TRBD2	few	CASSLETSGLTDTQYF	TGTGCCAGCAGTTTAGAGACTAGCGGACTCACAGATACGCAGTATTTT
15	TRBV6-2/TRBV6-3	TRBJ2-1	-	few	CASRSPGLSYNEQFF	TGTGCCAGCAGAAGTCCGGGGCTCTCCTACAATGAGCAGTTCTTC
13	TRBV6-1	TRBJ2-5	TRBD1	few	CASSAGTGRTQYF	TGTGCCAGCAGCGCCGGGACAGGGAGAACCCAGTACTTC
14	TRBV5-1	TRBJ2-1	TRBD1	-	CASSLEAGTGEQFF	TGCGCCAGCAGCTTGGAGGCAGGGACAGGGGAGCAGTTCTTC
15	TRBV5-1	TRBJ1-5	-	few	CASSLAGRYNQPQHF	TGCGCCAGCAGCTTGGCCGGACGGTACAATCAGCCCCAGCATTTT
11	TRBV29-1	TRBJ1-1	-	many	CSGEMNTEAFF	TGCAGCGGAGAAATGAACACTGAAGCTTTCTTT
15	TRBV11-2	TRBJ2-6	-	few	CASSRGDGGANVLTF	TGTGCCAGCAGCCGAGGAGACGGAGGGGCCAACGTCCTGACTTTC
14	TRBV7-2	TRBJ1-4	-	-	CASSRSQRNEKLFF	TGTGCCAGCAGCCGGTCACAGCGTAATGAAAAACTGTTTTTT
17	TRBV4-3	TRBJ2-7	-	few	CASSQDLGHPSRYEQYF	TGCGCCAGCAGCCAAGATCTAGGGCATCCTTCCCGGTACGAGCAGTACTTC
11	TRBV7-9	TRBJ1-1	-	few	CATAANTEAFF	TGTGCCACCGCTGCGAACACTGAAGCTTTCTTT
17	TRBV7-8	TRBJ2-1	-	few	CASTPQILGISYNEQFF	TGTGCCAGCACCCCCCAAATTTTGGGTATCTCCTACAATGAGCAGTTCTTC
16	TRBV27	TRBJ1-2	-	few	CASSTLPIRGNYGYTF	TGTGCCAGCAGTACGCTACCCATCAGGGGTAACTATGGCTACACCTTC
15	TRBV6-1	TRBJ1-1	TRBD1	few	CASSDRGYRNTEAFF	TGTGCCAGCAGCGACAGGGGGTATAGGAACACTGAAGCTTTCTTT
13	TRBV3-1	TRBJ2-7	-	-	CASSQEYRYEQYF	TGTGCCAGCAGCCAAGAATATCGCTACGAGCAGTACTTC
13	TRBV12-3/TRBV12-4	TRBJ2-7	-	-	CASSQRGGGEQYF	TGTGCCAGCAGCCAGAGGGGAGGTGGCGAGCAGTACTTC
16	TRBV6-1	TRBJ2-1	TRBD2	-	CASSARLAGGDNEQFF	TGTGCCAGCAGCGCCCGACTAGCGGGGGGAGACAATGAGCAGTTCTTC
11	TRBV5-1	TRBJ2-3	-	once	CASRGDETQYF	TGCGCCAGCAGGGGGGATGAAACGCAGTATTTT
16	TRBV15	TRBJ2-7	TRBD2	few	CATSRDPPGGLDEQYF	TGTGCCACCAGCAGAGATCCCCCGGGAGGACTGGACGAGCAGTACTTC
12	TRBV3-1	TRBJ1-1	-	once	CASSQDPGKGFF	TGTGCCAGCAGCCAAGATCCGGGAAAGGGTTTCTTT
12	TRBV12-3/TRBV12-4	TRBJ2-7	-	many	CASSFGNYEQYF	TGTGCCAGCAGCTTCGGCAACTACGAGCAGTACTTC
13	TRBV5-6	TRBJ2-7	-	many	CASSLAPDGEQYF	TGTGCCAGCAGCTTGGCTCCGGACGGGGAGCAGTACTTC
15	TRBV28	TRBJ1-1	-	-	CASNPWGSANTEAFF	TGTGCCAGCAACCCTTGGGGTTCCGCAAACACTGAAGCTTTCTTT
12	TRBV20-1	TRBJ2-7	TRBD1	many	CSAEDRNYEQYF	TGCAGTGCTGAGGACAGGAACTACGAGCAGTACTTC
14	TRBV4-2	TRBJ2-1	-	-	CASSQVQETDEQFF	TGTGCCAGCAGCCAAGTTCAAGAGACAGATGAGCAGTTCTTC
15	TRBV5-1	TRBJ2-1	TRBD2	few	CASSFSGSKGNEQFF	TGCGCCAGCAGCTTTAGCGGGAGTAAGGGGAATGAGCAGTTCTTC
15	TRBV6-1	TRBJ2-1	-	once	CASSPPGREYNEQFF	TGTGCCAGCAGTCCCCCGGGACGGGAGTACAATGAGCAGTTCTTC
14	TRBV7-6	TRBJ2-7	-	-	CASSFTESSYEQYF	TGTGCCAGCAGCTTCACGGAGAGCTCCTACGAGCAGTACTTC
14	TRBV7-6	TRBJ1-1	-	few	CASSLGWTGTEAFF	TGTGCCAGCAGCTTAGGGTGGACGGGGACTGAAGCTTTCTTT
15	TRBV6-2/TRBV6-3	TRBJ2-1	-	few	CASSTEDISYNEQFF	TGTGCCAGCAGTACTGAGGATATCTCCTACAATGAGCAGTTCTTC
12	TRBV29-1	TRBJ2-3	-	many	CSVDFGFDTQYF	TGCAGCGTTGATTTCGGTTTTGATACGCAGTATTTT
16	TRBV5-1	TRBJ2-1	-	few	CASSPDSGERYNEQFF	TGCGCCAGCAGCCCGGATTCAGGGGAGAGATACAATGAGCAGTTCTTC
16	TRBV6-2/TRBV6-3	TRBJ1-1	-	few	CASSRTDRVGGTEAFF	TGTGCCAGCAGCCGTACCGATAGGGTGGGAGGCACTGAAGCTTTCTTT
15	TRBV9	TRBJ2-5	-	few	CASSSRGTGIETQYF	TGTGCCAGCAGCTCGCGGGGGACAGGAATAGAGACCCAGTACTTC
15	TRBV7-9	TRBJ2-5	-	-	CASSLTLRGSETQYF	TGTGCCAGCAGCCTCACGTTAAGGGGGTCAGAGACCCAGTACTTC
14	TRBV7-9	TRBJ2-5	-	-	CASSSRDGQETQYF	TGTGCCAGCAGCTCTAGGGACGGGCAAGAGACCCAGTACTTC
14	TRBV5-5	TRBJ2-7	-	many	CASSLGAGLDEQYF	TGTGCCAGCAGCTTGGGGGCAGGGTTGGACGAGCAGTACTTC
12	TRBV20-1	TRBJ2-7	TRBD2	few	CSARQGLPEQYF	TGCAGTGCTAGACAGGGACTACCCGAGCAGTACTTC
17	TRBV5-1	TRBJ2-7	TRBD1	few	CASSLAKGATTFYEQYF	TGCGCCAGCAGCTTGGCCAAGGGGGCCACGACTTTCTACGAGCAGTACTTC
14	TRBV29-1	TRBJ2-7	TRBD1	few	CSVVGQGDLYEQYF	TGCAGCGTTGTTGGACAGGGGGACCTCTACGAGCAGTACTTC
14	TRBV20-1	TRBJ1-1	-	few	CSAPRPPGETEAFF	TGCAGTGCACCAAGACCCCCAGGGGAGACTGAAGCTTTCTTT
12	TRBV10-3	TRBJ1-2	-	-	CAISESADGYTF	TGTGCCATCAGTGAGTCGGCGGATGGCTACACCTTC
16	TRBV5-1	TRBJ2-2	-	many	CASSLSGGHNTGELFF	TGCGCCAGCAGCTTGTCCGGGGGCCATAACACCGGGGAGCTGTTTTTT
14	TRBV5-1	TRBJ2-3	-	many	CASRPTVDTDTQYF	TGCGCCAGCAGGCCAACGGTTGACACAGATACGCAGTATTTT